The 13 T cell receptor beta chains listed next were all sequenced from one sample in a study of blood T cell repertoires in COVID-19. Sequencing was performed with immunoSEQ multiplex PCR; in TCRdb, only in-frame clones are kept and a portion is missing. In the table there are tens of thousands of clones, 70% to 90% of which are singletons. The sample was peripheral blood. The receptors here all came from a woman aged 80 or older with acute or convalescent COVID-19.

The chain joins TRBV6-5 to TRBJ1-2, with a weak D call TRBD1 (5 bases). Germline values: CDR1 MNHEY, CDR2 SVGAGI. The CDR3 is 14 amino acids. The V end was cut by 6 bases, the J end by 4 bases, with 15 bases between. CDR3 loop: CASSRAQGGYGYTF. The CDR3 DNA reads as TGTGCCAGCAGCCGCGCTCAGGGAGGCTATGGCTACACCTTC.

The chain employs TRBV5-1 and TRBJ1-1, with a possible D match to TRBD1 (6 bases). V was clipped by 5 bases and J by 4 bases, with 15 bases between them. CDR1 SGHRS and CDR2 YFSETQ come from the germline V gene. The CDR3 covers 14 residues. The CDR3 reads CASRPTGRGTEAFF. The CDR3 DNA reads as TGCGCCAGCAGGCCTACAGGGAGGGGCACTGAAGCTTTCTTT.

The chain carries TRBV5-5 and TRBJ2-3, with TRBD2 as a possible D gene (5 bases). There are 15 residues in the CDR3. Germline loops: CDR1 SGHKS, CDR2 YYEKEE (reference sequence). V was clipped by 1 base and J by 2 bases, with 11 bases between them. The CDR3 loop is CASSLRQTNTDTQYF. CDR3 DNA: TGTGCCAGCAGCTTGCGGCAGACTAACACAGATACGCAGTATTTT.

This clone has a single count. The rearrangement joins TRBV6-5 to TRBJ1-3; TRBD1 agrees at 7 bases. CDR1 is MNHEY, CDR2 SVGAGI, per germline. Unmatched junction bases numbered 7, after V lost 5 bases and J lost 9 bases. CDR3 length: 13 amino acids. Here the CDR3 reads CASSPGQLSTIYF. CDR3 coding DNA: TGTGCCAGCAGTCCGGGACAGTTAAGCACCATATATTTT.

The rearrangement uses TRBV18 and TRBJ1-1; no clear D gene. CDR3 length: 15 residues. The germline V gene has CDR1 KGHSH and CDR2 LQKENI. V lost 1 base and J 1 base, leaving 10 bases between the germline ends. In DNA, the CDR3 is TGTGCCAGCTCACCACTGCGACACAAGAACACTGAAGCTTTCTTT. It codes for CASSPLRHKNTEAFF.

The chain couples TRBV27 to TRBJ2-5; D may be TRBD1 (5 bases). Germline V gene lookup returns CDR1 MNHEY and CDR2 SMNVEV (reference sequence). V was cut by 5 bases and J by 5 bases, with 18 bases left in between. The CDR3 runs 15 residues. The CDR3 spells CASSPLGRARETQYF. CDR3 DNA: TGTGCCAGCAGTCCCCTCGGCAGGGCACGCGAGACCCAGTACTTC.

The rearrangement joins TRBV4-1 to TRBJ2-1; weak D call: TRBD2 (6 bases). Germline V gene lookup returns CDR1 MGHRA and CDR2 YSYEKL. Trimming left V 2 bases short and J 1 base short, with 9 bases between. The CDR3 is 15 residues long. The chain's CDR3 is CASSQPGVSYNEQFF. Written as DNA, the CDR3 is TGCGCCAGCAGCCAACCGGGGGTGTCCTACAATGAGCAGTTCTTC.

V is TRBV4-1 and J is TRBJ1-1, with TRBD1 matching over 8 bases. The CDR3 length is 14 residues. Trimming removed 5 bases from V and 1 base from J; junction bases left unmatched: 3. Germline V gene data show CDR1 as MGHRA and CDR2 as YSYEKL. The CDR3 DNA is TGCGCCAGCAGCACCGGACAGGGGAACACTGAAGCTTTCTTT. Translation: CASSTGQGNTEAFF.

The chain combines TRBV16 with TRBJ2-3; TRBD1 matches at 10 bases. V gave up 2 bases and J gave up 4 bases; unmatched junction bases: 0. There are 14 residues in the CDR3. In germline, CDR1 is KGHSY, CDR2 FQNENV. The CDR3 bases are TGTGCCAGCAGCCAAGGACAGGGGGCAGATACGCAGTATTTT. Translation: CASSQGQGADTQYF.

The V gene is TRBV18, the J gene TRBJ2-1; D remains ambiguous. CDR1 and CDR2 (germline): KGHSH, LQKENI. CDR3 size: 14 residues. The germline V and J ends were trimmed by 2 bases and 10 bases, with 15 bases remaining between them. This CDR3 reads CASSPEHPIPEQFF. Written as DNA, the CDR3 is TGTGCCAGCTCACCAGAACATCCGATTCCGGAGCAGTTCTTC.

The chain links TRBV28 to TRBJ1-5; tentative D call: TRBD1 (6 bases). Between the trimmed V and J ends, which lost 8 bases and 0 bases, there was a span of 14 bases. The CDR3 runs 15 residues. CDR1 and CDR2 from the germline V gene are MDHEN and SYDVKM. The CDR3 here is CASYPGTRSNQPQHF. As DNA, the CDR3 is TGTGCCAGCTACCCCGGGACACGTAGCAATCAGCCCCAGCATTTT.

This clone was picked up one time. The gene calls are TRBV3-1 (or the pseudogene TRBV3-2) and TRBJ2-6, with D unclear. CDR1 LGHDT and CDR2 YNNKEL come from the germline V gene (reference sequence). This CDR3 is built from 15 residues. V shed 8 bases and J shed 1 base, with 12 bases lying between them. The CDR3 region has the DNA TGTGCCAGCTCAACAGTCCTTTCTGGGGCCAACGTCCTGACTTTC. This gives the protein CASSTVLSGANVLTF.

The rearrangement uses TRBV5-4 and TRBJ2-2, with 9 positions matching TRBD2. The CDR3 contains 17 residues. Germline lookup yields CDR1 SGHNT and CDR2 YYREEE (reference sequence). Germline trimming cut 3 bases from V and 2 bases from J; bases unmatched to any gene: 8. CDR3 coding DNA: TGTGCCAGCAGCTCCCCCGGACTAGCGTCTAACACCGGGGAGCTGTTTTTT. This codes for CASSSPGLASNTGELFF. Using reference TRBV5-4 and TRBJ2-2 for the parts outside the CDR3, the full variable domain is ETGVTQSPTHLIKTRGQQVTLRCSSQSGHNTVSWYQQALGQGPQFIFQYYREEENGRGNFPPRFSGLQFPNYSSELNVNALELDDSALYLCASSSPGLASNTGELFFGEGSRLTVL.